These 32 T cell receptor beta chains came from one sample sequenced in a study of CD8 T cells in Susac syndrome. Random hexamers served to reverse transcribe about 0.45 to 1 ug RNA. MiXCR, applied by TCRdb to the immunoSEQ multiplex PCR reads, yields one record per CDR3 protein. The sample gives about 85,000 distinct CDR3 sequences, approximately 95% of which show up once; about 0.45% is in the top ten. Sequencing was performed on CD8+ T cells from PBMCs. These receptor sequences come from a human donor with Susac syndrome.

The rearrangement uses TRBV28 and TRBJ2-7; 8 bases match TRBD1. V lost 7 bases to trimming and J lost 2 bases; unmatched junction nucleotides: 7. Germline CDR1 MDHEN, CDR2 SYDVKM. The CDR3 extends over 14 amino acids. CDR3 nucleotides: TGTGCCAGCACTCCCGGGACAGGTCCCTACGAGCAGTACTTC. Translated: CASTPGTGPYEQYF. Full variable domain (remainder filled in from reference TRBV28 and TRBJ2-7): DVKVTQSSRYLVKRTGEKVFLECVQDMDHENMFWYRQDPGLGLRLIYFSYDVKMKEKGDIPEGYSVSREKKERFSLILESASTNQTSMYLCASTPGTGPYEQYFGPGTRLTVT.

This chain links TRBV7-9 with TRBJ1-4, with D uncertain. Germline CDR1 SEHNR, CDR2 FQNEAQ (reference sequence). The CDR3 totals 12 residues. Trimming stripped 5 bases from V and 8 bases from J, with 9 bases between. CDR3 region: CASSPAGEKLFF. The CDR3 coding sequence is TGTGCCAGCAGCCCGGCTGGGGAAAAACTGTTTTTT.

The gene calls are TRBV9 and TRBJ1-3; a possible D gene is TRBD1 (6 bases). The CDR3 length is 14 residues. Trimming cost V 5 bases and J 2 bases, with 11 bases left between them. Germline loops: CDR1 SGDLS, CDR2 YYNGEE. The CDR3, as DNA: TGTGCCAGCAGAGGTGGACAGCCTGGAAACACCATATATTTT. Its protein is CASRGGQPGNTIYF.

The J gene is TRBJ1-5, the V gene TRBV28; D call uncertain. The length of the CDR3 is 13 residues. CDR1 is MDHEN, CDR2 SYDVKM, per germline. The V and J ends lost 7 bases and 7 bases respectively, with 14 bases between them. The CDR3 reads CASIGDGDQPQHF. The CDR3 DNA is TGTGCCAGCATTGGAGATGGCGACCAGCCCCAGCATTTT.

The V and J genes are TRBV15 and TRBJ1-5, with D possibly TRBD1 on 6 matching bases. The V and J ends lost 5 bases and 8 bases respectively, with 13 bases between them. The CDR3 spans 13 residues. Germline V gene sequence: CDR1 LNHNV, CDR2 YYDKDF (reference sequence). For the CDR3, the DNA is TGTGCCACCAGCGTACGCAGGGGAGAGCCCCAGCATTTT. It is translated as CATSVRRGEPQHF.

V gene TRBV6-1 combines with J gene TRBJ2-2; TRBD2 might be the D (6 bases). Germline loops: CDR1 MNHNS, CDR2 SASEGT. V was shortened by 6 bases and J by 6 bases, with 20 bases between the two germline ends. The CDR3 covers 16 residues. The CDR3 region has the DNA TGTGCCAGCAGCCCACGCCACTTGACGGGAGCCGGGGAGCTGTTTTTT. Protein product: CASSPRHLTGAGELFF.

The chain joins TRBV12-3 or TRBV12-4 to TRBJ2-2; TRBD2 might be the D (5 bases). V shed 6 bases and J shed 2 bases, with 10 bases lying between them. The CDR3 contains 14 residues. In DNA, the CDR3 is TGTGCCAGCAGGAGGGCAGAAAACACCGGGGAGCTGTTTTTT. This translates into CASRRAENTGELFF.

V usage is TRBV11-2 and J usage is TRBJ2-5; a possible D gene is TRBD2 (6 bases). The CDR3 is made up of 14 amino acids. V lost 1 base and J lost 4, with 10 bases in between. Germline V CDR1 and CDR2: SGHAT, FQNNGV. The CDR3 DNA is TGTGCCAGCAGCTTAGTGACTAGTTTAGAGACCCAGTACTTC. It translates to CASSLVTSLETQYF.

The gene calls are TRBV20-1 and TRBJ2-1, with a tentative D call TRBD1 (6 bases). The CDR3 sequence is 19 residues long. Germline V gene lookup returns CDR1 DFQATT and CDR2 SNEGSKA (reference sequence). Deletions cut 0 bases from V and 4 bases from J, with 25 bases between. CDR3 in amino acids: CSAREGGHKVTGSYNEQFF. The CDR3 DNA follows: TGCAGTGCTAGAGAAGGGGGACACAAGGTTACAGGCTCTTACAATGAGCAGTTCTTC.

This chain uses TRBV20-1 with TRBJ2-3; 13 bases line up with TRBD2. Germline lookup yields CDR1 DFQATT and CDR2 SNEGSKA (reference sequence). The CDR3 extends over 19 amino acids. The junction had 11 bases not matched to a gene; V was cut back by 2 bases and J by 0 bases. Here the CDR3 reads CSARIRLAGGWSSTDTQYF. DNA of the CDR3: TGCAGTGCTAGAATTCGACTAGCGGGAGGCTGGTCAAGCACAGATACGCAGTATTTT.

CDR3 sequence reads: CASSLLGYGLSDEQFF. The DNA for the CDR3 is TGTGCCAGCAGCTTATTGGGATACGGTTTGTCGGATGAGCAGTTCTTC. The rearrangement joins TRBV7-8 to TRBJ2-1; no clear D. Trimming pared 2 bases from V and 8 bases from J, leaving 19 bases between. Germline CDR1 is SGHVS and CDR2 is FQNEAQ. CDR3 size: 16 residues.

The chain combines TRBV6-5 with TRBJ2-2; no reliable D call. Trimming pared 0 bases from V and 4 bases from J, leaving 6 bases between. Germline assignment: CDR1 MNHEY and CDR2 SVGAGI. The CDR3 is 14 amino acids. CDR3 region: CASSYSTSTGELFF. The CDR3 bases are TGTGCCAGCAGTTACTCGACCAGCACCGGGGAGCTGTTTTTT.

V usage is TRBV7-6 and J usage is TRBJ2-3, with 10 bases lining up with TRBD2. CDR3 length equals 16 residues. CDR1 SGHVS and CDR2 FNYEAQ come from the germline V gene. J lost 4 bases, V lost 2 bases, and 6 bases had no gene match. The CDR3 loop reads CASSLTLAGRSDTQYF. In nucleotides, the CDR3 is TGTGCCAGCAGCTTAACACTAGCGGGACGGTCAGATACGCAGTATTTT.

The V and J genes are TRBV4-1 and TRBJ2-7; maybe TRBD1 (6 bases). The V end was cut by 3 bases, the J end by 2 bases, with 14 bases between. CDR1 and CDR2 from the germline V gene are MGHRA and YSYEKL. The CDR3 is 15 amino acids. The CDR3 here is CASSHMGTGTYEQYF. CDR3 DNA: TGCGCCAGCAGCCATATGGGAACAGGGACCTACGAGCAGTACTTC.

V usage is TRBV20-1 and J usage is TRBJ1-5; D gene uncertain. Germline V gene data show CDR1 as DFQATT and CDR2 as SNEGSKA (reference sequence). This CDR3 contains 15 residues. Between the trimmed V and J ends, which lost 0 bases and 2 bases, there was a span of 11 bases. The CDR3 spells CSARDREVGNQPQHF. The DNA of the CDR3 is TGCAGTGCTAGAGACAGAGAGGTCGGCAATCAGCCCCAGCATTTT.

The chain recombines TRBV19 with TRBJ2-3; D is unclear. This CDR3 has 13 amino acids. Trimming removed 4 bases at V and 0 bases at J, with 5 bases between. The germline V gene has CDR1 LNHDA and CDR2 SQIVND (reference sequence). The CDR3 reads CASSTTSTDTQYF. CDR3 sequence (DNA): TGTGCCAGTAGTACCACTAGCACAGATACGCAGTATTTT.

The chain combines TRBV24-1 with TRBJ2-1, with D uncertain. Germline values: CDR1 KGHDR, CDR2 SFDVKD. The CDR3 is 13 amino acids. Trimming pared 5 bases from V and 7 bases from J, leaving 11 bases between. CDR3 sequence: CATSVGFGNEQFF. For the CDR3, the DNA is TGTGCCACCAGTGTCGGTTTCGGGAATGAGCAGTTCTTC.

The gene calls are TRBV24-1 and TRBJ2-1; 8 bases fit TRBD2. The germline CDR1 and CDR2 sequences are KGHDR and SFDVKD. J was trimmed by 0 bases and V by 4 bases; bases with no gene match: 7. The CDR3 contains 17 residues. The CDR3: CATSDQRELSSYNEQFF. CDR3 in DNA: TGTGCCACCAGTGACCAGCGGGAGTTGAGCTCCTACAATGAGCAGTTCTTC.

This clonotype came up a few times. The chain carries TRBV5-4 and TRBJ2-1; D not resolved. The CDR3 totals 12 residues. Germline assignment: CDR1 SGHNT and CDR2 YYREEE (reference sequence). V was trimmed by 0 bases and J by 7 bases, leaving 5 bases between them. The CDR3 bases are TGTGCCAGCAGCTTGGGGCGGAATGAGCAGTTCTTC. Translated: CASSLGRNEQFF.

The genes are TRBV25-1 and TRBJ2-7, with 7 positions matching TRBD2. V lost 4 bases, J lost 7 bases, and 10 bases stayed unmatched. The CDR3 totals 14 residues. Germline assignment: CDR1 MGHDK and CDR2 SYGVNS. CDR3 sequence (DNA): TGTGCCAGCAGTGCGGGGGACTACCCAGGGGAGCAGTACTTC. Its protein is CASSAGDYPGEQYF.

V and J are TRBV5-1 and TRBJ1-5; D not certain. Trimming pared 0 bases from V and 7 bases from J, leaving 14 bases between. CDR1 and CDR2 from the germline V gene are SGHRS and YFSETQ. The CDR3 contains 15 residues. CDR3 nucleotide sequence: TGCGCCAGCAGCTTGGAGGGAATGGGCATCCAGCCCCAGCATTTT. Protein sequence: CASSLEGMGIQPQHF.

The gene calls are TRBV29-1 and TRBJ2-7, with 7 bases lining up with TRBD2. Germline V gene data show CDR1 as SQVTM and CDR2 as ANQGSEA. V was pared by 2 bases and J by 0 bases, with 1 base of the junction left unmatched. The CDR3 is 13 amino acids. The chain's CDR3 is CSVERGSSYEQYF. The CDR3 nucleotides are TGCAGCGTTGAACGCGGGAGCTCCTACGAGCAGTACTTC.

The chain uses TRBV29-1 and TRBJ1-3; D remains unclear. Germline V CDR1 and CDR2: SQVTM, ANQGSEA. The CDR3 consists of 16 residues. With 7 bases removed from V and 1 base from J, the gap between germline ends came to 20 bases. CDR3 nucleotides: TGCAGCGCACACCTACCTTTAGAGGGATCTGGAAACACCATATATTTT. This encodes CSAHLPLEGSGNTIYF.

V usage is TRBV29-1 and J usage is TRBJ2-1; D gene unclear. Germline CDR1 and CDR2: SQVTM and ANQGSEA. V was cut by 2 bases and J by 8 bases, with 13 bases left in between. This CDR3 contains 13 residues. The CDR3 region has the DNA TGCAGCGTTGAATCGGCTAGTGTCTATGAGCAGTTCTTC. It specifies CSVESASVYEQFF.

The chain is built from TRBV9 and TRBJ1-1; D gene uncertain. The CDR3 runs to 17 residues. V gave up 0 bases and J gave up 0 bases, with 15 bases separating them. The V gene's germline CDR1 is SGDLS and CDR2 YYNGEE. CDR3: CASSVVTSLGMNTEAFF. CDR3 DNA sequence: TGTGCCAGCAGCGTAGTAACCTCCTTGGGGATGAACACTGAAGCTTTCTTT. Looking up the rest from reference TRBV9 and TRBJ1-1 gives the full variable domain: DSGVTQTPKHLITATGQRVTLRCSPRSGDLSVYWYQQSLDQGLQFLIQYYNGEERAKGNILERFSAQQFPDLHSELNLSSLELGDSALYFCASSVVTSLGMNTEAFFGQGTRLTVV.

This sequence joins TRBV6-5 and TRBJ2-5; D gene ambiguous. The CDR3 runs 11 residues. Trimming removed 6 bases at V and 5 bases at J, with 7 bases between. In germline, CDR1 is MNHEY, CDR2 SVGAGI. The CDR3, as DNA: TGTGCCAGCAGCTCCTACGAGACCCAGTACTTC. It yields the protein CASSSYETQYF.

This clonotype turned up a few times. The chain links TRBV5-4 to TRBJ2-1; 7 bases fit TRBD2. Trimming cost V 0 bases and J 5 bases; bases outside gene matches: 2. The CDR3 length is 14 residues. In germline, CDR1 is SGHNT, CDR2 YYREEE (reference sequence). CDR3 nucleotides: TGTGCCAGCAGCTTGGCTCTAGCGGACAATGAGCAGTTCTTC. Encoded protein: CASSLALADNEQFF.

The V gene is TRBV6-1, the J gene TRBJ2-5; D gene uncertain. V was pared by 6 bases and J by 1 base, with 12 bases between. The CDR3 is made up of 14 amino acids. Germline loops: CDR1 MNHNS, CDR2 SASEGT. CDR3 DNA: TGTGCCAGCAGCCCCGGACGCTTCCAAGAGACCCAGTACTTC. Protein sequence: CASSPGRFQETQYF.

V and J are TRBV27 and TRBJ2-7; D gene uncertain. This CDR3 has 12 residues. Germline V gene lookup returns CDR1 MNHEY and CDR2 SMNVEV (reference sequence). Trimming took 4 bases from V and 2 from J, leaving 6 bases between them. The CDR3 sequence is CASSSDTYEQYF. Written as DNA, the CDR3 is TGTGCCAGCAGTTCCGATACCTACGAGCAGTACTTC.

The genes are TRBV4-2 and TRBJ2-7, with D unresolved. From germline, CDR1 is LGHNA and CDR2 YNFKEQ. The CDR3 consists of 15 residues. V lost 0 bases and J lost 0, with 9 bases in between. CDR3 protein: CASSQETRPSYEQYF. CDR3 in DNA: TGTGCCAGCAGCCAAGAGACCAGGCCCTCCTACGAGCAGTACTTC.

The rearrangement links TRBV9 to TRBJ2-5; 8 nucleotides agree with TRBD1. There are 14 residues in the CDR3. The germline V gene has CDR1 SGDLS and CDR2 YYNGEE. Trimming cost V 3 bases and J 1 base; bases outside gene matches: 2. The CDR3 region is CASSATGAQETQYF. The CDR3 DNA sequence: TGTGCCAGCAGCGCGACAGGGGCCCAAGAGACCCAGTACTTC.

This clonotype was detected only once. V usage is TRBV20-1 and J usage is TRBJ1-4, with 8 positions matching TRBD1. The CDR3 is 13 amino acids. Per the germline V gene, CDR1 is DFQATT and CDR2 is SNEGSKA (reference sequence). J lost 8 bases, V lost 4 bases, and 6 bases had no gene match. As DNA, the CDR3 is TGCAGTGCTACCAGGGGGCTCGGGGAAAAACTGTTTTTT. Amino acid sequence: CSATRGLGEKLFF.